This entry concerns a single T cell receptor beta chain. This CDR3 has 15 residues. The germline CDR1 and CDR2 sequences are SNHLY and FYNNEI. With V trimmed by 7 bases and J by 3 bases, 5 bases remained unmatched. Use of 60 Vbeta and 13 Jbeta primers characterized the PCR. Sequenced by immunoSEQ multiplex PCR; TCRdb stores in-frame clones only, minus some. Of roughly 190,000 clones listed, 79% are singletons. These data belong to a study of cytomegalovirus exposure and HLA in healthy donors. The chain uses TRBV2 and TRBJ2-1; 11 bases line up with TRBD1. The sequence was collected from a woman aged 18-29 years in good health and CMV-seronegative. The specimen sequenced was PBMCs. The CDR3 protein is CASKSGQGDYNEQFF. For the CDR3, the DNA is TGTGCCAGCAAATCGGGACAGGGGGACTACAATGAGCAGTTCTTC.